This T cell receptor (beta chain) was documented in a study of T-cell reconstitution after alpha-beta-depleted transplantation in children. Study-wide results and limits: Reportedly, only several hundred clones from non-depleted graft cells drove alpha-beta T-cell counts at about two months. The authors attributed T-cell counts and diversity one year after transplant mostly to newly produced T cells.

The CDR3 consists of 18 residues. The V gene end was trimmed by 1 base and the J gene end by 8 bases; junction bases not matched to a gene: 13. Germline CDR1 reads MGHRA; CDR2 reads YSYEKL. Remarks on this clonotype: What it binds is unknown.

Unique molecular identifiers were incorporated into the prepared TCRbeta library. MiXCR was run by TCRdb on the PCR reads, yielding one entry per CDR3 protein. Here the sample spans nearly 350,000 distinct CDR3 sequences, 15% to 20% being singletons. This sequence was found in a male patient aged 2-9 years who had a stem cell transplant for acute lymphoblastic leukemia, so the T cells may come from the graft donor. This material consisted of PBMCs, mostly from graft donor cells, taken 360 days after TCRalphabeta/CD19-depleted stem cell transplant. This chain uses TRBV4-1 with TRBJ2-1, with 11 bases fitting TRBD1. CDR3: CASSQVLMDRGLGDEQFF. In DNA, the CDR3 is TGCGCCAGCAGCCAAGTCCTTATGGACAGGGGGCTGGGCGATGAGCAGTTCTTC.